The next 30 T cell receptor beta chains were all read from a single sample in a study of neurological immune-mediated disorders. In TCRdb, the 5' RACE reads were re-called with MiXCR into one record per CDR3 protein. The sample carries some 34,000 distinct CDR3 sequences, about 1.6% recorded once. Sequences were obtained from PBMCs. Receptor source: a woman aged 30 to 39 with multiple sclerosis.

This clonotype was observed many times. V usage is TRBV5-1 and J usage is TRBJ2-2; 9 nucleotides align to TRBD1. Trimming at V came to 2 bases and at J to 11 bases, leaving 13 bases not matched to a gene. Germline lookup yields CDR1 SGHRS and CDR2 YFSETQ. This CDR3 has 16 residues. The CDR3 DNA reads TGCGCCAGCAGCTTACAGGGGGCGCGTTCGGACGGAGAGCTGTTTTTT. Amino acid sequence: CASSLQGARSDGELFF.

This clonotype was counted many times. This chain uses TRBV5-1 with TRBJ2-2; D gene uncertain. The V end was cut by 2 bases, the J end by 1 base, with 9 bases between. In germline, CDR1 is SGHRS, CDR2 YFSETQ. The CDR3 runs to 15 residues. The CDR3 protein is CASSLTVQNTGELFF. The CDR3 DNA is TGCGCCAGCAGCTTAACAGTCCAGAACACCGGGGAGCTGTTTTTT.

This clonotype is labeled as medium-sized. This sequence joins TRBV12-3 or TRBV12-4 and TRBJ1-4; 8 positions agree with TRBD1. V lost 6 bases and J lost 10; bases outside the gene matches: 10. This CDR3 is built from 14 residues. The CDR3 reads CASRTTGDEGKLFF. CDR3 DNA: TGTGCCAGCAGAACGACAGGGGACGAAGGAAAACTGTTTTTT.

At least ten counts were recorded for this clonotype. The CDR3 is CSARRRTVSSYEQYF. CDR3 nucleotides: TGCAGTGCTAGGCGCAGGACGGTGAGCTCCTACGAGCAGTACTTC. This sequence joins TRBV20-1 and TRBJ2-7; D is unresolved. Germline lookup yields CDR1 DFQATT and CDR2 SNEGSKA (reference sequence). This CDR3 spans 15 amino acids. Trimming took off 3 bases at V and 0 bases at J, with 15 bases between the two ends.

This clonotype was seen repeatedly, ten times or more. The CDR3 DNA is TGCAGTGCTAGAGTGGAGACCCAGTACTTC. Translated: CSARVETQYF. V is TRBV20-1 and J is TRBJ2-5; D is ambiguous. The CDR3 totals 10 residues. Trimming pared 1 base from V and 5 bases from J, leaving 2 bases between. Germline CDR1 DFQATT, CDR2 SNEGSKA (reference sequence).

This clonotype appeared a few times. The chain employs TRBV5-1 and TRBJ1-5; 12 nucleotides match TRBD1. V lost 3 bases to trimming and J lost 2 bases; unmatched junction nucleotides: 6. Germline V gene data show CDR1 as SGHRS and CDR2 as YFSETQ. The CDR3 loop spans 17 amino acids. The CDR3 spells CASSWGTGGAGNQPQHF. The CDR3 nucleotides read TGCGCCAGCAGCTGGGGGACAGGGGGCGCAGGCAATCAGCCCCAGCATTTT.

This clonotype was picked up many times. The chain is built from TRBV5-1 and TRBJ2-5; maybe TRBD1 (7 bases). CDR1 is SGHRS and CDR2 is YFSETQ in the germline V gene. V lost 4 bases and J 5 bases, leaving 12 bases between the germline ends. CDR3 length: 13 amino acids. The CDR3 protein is CASSAGQRETQYF. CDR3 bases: TGCGCCAGCAGCGCGGGACAGCGGGAGACCCAGTACTTC.

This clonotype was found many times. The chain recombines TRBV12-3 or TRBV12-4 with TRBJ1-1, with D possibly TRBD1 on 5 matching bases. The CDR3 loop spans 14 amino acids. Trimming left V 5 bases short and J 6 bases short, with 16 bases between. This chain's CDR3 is CASSRMTGVPEAFF. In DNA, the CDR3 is TGTGCCAGCAGTCGTATGACGGGGGTCCCTGAAGCTTTCTTT.

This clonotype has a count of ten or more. CDR3 nucleotides: TGCGCCAGCAGACTAGGGGGTGCGGGGCAAGAGACCCAGTACTTC. Translating it yields CASRLGGAGQETQYF. This chain joins TRBV4-1 and TRBJ2-5; either TRBD1 or TRBD2 may supply D (6 bases each). Germline V CDR1 and CDR2: MGHRA, YSYEKL. V was pared by 6 bases and J by 2 bases, with 16 bases between. This CDR3 has 15 amino acids.

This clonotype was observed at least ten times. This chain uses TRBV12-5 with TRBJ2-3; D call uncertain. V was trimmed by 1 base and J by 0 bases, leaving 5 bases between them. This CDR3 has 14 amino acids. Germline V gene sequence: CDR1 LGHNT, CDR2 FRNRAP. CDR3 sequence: CASGLGSSTDTQYF. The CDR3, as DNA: TGTGCTAGTGGTTTGGGCTCGAGCACAGATACGCAGTATTTT. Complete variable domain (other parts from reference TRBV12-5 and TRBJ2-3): DARVTQTPRHKVTEMGQEVTMRCQPILGHNTVFWYRQTMMQGLELLAYFRNRAPLDDSGMPKDRFSAEMPDATLATLKIQPSEPRDSAVYFCASGLGSSTDTQYFGPGTRLTVL.

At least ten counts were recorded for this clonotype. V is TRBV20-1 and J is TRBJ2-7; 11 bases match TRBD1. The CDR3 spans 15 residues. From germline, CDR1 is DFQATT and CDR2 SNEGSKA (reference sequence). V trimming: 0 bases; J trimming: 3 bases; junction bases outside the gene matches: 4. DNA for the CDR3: TGCAGTGCTAGAGATTACGGGACAGGGGGCTACGAGCAGTACTTC. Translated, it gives CSARDYGTGGYEQYF.

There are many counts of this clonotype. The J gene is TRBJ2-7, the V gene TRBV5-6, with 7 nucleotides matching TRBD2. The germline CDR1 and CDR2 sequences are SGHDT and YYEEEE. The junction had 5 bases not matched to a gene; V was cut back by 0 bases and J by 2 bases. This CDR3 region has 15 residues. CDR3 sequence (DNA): TGTGCCAGCAGCTTGGGCCCAGGGAGGGCCTACGAGCAGTACTTC. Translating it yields CASSLGPGRAYEQYF.

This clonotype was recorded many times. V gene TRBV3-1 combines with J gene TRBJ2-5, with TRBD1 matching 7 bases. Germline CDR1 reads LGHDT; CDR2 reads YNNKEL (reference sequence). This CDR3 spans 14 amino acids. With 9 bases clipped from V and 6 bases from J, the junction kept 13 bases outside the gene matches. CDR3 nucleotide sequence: TGTGCCAGTCACCGGAGTACAGGGGAGCAGACCCAGTACTTC. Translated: CASHRSTGEQTQYF.

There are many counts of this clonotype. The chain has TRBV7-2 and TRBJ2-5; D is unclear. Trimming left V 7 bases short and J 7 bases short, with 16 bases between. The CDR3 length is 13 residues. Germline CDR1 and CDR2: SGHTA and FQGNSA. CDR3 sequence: CASIPGRTRTQYF. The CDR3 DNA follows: TGTGCCAGCATCCCCGGACGAACAAGGACCCAGTACTTC.

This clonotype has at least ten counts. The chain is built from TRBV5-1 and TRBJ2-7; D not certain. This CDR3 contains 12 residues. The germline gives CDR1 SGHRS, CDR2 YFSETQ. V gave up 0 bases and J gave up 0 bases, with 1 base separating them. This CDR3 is CASSLASYEQYF. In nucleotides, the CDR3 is TGCGCCAGCAGCTTGGCCTCCTACGAGCAGTACTTC.

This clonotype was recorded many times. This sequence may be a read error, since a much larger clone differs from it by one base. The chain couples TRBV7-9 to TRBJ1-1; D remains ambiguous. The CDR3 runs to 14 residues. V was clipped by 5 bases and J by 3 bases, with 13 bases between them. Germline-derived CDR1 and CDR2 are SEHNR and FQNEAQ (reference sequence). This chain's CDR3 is CASSNRKVYTEAFF. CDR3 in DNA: TGTGCCAGCAGCAACCGAAAGGTTTACACTGAAGCTTTCTTT.

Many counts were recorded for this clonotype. The CDR3 DNA reads as TGTGCCAGCAGTCCAGGGTTTAGCAATCAGCCCCAGCATTTT. Translation gives CASSPGFSNQPQHF. The chain joins TRBV12-3 or TRBV12-4 to TRBJ1-5; perhaps TRBD1 as D (5 bases). V lost 5 bases, J lost 0 bases, and 8 bases lay in between. The CDR3 is 14 amino acids.

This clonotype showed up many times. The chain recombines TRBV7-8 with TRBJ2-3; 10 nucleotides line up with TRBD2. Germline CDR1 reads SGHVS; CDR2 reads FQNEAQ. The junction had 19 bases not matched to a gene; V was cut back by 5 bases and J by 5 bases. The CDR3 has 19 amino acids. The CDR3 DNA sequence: TGTGCCAGCAGCACCCGCCCTAGCGGGGGCGTCATTGGGGGAGATACGCAGTATTTT. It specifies CASSTRPSGGVIGGDTQYF.

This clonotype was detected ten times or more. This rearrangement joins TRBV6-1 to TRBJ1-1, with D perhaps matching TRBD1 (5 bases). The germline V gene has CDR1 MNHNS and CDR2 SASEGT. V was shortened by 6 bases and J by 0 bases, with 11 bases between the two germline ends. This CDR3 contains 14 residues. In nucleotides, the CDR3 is TGTGCCAGCAGGTTGGACACGGTGAACACTGAAGCTTTCTTT. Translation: CASRLDTVNTEAFF.

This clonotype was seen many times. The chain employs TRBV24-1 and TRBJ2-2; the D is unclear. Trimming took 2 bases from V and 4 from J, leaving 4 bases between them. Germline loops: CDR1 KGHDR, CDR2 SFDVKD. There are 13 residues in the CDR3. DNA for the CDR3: TGTGCCACCAGTGATTGGTCCACCGGGGAGCTGTTTTTT. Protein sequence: CATSDWSTGELFF.

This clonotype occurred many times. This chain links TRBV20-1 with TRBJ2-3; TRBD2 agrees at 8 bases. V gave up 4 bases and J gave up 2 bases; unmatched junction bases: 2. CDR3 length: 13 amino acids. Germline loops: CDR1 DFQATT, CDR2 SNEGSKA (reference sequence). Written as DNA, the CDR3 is TGCAGTGCTATCGGGGGGGCCACAGATACGCAGTATTTT. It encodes CSAIGGATDTQYF.

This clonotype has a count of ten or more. CDR3 in DNA: TGCGCCAGCAGCTTGGCCCCCTTGAACACTGAAGCTTTCTTT. This encodes CASSLAPLNTEAFF. J is TRBJ1-1 and V is TRBV5-1; D is uncertain. The germline V gene has CDR1 SGHRS and CDR2 YFSETQ. V was trimmed by 0 bases and J by 0 bases, leaving 6 bases between them. CDR3 length equals 14 residues.

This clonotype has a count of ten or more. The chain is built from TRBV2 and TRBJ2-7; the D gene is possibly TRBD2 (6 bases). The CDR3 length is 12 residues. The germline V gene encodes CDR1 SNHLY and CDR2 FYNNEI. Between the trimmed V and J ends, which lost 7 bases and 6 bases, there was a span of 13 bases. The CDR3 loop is CASTGLASEQYF. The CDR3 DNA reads TGTGCCAGCACCGGTCTAGCGAGCGAGCAGTACTTC.

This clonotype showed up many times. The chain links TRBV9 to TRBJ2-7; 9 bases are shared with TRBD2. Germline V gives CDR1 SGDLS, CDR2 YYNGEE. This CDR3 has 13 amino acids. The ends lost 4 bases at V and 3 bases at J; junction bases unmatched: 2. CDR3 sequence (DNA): TGTGCCAGCAGCCCGACTAGCGGCTACGAGCAGTACTTC. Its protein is CASSPTSGYEQYF.

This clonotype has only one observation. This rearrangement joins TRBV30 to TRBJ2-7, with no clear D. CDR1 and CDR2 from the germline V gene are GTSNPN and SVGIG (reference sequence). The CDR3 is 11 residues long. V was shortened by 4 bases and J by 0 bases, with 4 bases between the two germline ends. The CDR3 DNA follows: TGTGCCTGGAAAATCTCCTACGAGCAGTACTTC. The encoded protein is CAWKISYEQYF.

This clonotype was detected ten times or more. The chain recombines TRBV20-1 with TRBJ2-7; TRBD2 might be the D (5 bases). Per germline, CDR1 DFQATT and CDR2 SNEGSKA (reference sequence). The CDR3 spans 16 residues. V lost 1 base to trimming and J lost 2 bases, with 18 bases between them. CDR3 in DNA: TGCAGTGCTAGAGCCATAGGAGGTGATAAGGCCTACGAGCAGTACTTC. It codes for CSARAIGGDKAYEQYF.

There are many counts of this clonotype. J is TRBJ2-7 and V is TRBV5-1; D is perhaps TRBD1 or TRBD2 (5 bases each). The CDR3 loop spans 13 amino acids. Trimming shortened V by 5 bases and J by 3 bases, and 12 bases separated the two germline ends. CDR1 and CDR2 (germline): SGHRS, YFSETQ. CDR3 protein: CASSRGADYEQYF. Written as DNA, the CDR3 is TGCGCCAGCAGTCGGGGCGCCGACTACGAGCAGTACTTC.

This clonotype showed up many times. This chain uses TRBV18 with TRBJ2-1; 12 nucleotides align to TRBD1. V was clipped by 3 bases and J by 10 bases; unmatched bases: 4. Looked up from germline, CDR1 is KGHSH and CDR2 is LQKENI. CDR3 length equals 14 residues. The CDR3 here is CASSPGQGAREQFF. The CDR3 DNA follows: TGTGCCAGCTCACCGGGACAGGGGGCAAGGGAGCAGTTCTTC.

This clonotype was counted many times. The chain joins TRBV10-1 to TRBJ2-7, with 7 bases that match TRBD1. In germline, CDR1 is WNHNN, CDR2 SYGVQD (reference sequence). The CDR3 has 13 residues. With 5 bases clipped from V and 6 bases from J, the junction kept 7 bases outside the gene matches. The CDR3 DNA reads TGCGCCAGCAGTTTTACAGGGGTCGGCGAGCAGTACTTC. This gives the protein CASSFTGVGEQYF.

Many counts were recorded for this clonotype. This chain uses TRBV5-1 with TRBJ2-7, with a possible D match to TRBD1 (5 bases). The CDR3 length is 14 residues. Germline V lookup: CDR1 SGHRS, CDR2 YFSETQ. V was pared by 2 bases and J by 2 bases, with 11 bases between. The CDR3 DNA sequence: TGCGCCAGCAGCTTTGTAACAGGAGCCTACGAGCAGTACTTC. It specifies CASSFVTGAYEQYF.